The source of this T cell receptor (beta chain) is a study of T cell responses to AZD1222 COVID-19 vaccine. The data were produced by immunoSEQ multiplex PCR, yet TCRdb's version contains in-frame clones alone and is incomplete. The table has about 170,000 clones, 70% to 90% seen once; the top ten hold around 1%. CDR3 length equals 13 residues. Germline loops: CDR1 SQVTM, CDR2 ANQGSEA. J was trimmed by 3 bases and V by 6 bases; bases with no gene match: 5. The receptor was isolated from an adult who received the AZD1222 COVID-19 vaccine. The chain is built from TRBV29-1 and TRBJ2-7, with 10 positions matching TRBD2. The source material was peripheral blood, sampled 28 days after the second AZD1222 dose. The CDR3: CSVVAGGRYEQYF. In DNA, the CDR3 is TGCAGCGTGGTAGCGGGGGGTCGCTACGAGCAGTACTTC.